This passage covers 18 T cell receptor beta chains from one sample sequenced in a study of cytomegalovirus exposure and HLA in healthy donors (dated by TCRdb to the late 2010s). Preparation of the library involved the immunoSEQ multiplex PCR assay. The source is immuneACCESS, and TCRdb retained only in-frame sequences with V and J called. Part of the clones is not carried over; for the studies checked, unresolved V genes explain less than half of this, and the remainder is unexplained. Recorded for this sample are some 130,000 clones; around 85% of them occurred a single time. The ten largest clones add up to approximately 3% of the sample. The sample consisted of PBMCs. These receptor sequences come from a man between 18 and 35 years old in good health and CMV-seronegative.

V is TRBV5-1 and J is TRBJ1-1; 9 bases agree with TRBD1. There are 17 residues in the CDR3. J was trimmed by 1 base and V by 4 bases; bases with no gene match: 11. The germline V gene has CDR1 SGHRS and CDR2 YFSETQ. The CDR3 spells CASSQTYRGRRNTEAFF. The CDR3 nucleotides read TGCGCCAGCAGCCAAACGTACAGGGGGCGGAGGAACACTGAAGCTTTCTTT. Full variable domain (outside the CDR3, taken from reference TRBV5-1 and TRBJ1-1): KAGVTQTPRYLIKTRGQQVTLSCSPISGHRSVSWYQQTPGQGLQFLFEYFSETQRNKGNFPGRFSGRQFSNSRSEMNVSTLELGDSALYLCASSQTYRGRRNTEAFFGQGTRLTVV.

This rearrangement joins TRBV2 to TRBJ1-4; 7 nucleotides agree with TRBD1. This CDR3 comprises 15 residues. Germline V lookup: CDR1 SNHLY, CDR2 FYNNEI. Trimming took 6 bases from V and 7 from J; bases not matched to a gene: 11. Here the CDR3 reads CASRAGTEESEKLFF. CDR3 DNA: TGTGCCAGCAGAGCCGGGACAGAGGAGAGTGAAAAACTGTTTTTT.

This chain joins TRBV5-4 and TRBJ1-2; TRBD1 agrees at 8 bases. Germline loops: CDR1 SGHNT, CDR2 YYREEE (reference sequence). Trimming removed 2 bases from V and 3 bases from J; junction bases left unmatched: 6. The CDR3 extends over 15 amino acids. This CDR3 reads CASSLSGGSHYGYTF. The CDR3 coding sequence is TGTGCCAGCAGCTTATCAGGGGGCTCCCACTATGGCTACACCTTC.

The gene calls are TRBV5-4 and TRBJ2-5; 7 positions agree with TRBD2. Looked up from germline, CDR1 is SGHNT and CDR2 is YYREEE (reference sequence). The V segment lost 5 bases and the J segment 2 bases; nucleotides outside the gene matches: 3. The CDR3 has 13 residues. The CDR3 DNA reads TGTGCCAGCAGGGCTAGCGGACAAGAGACCCAGTACTTC. Encoded protein: CASRASGQETQYF.

The V call is TRBV10-3, the J call TRBJ2-7; 11 bases fit TRBD1. Germline CDR1 and CDR2: ENHRY and SYGVKD. The CDR3 spans 16 residues. The J segment lost 2 bases and the V segment lost 4 bases, leaving 7 bases of the junction unmatched. CDR3 sequence: CAISGGPGQGAYEQYF. Here the CDR3 DNA reads TGTGCCATCAGTGGGGGGCCGGGACAGGGGGCCTACGAGCAGTACTTC.

The rearrangement joins TRBV5-4 to TRBJ2-7, with D perhaps matching TRBD2 (7 bases). The CDR3 sequence is 12 residues long. CDR1 is SGHNT and CDR2 is YYREEE in the germline V gene (reference sequence). Trimming shortened V by 1 base and J by 11 bases, and 13 bases separated the two germline ends. CDR3 protein: CASSLPRGGEYF. The CDR3 DNA reads TGTGCCAGCAGCTTGCCGAGGGGGGGGGAGTACTTC.

The rearrangement joins TRBV7-9 to TRBJ2-5, with 7 bases identical to TRBD2. Looked up from germline, CDR1 is SEHNR and CDR2 is FQNEAQ (reference sequence). This CDR3 has 14 residues. The ends lost 4 bases at V and 7 bases at J; junction bases unmatched: 9. CDR3: CASSSPGGEGTQYF. CDR3 bases: TGTGCCAGCAGCTCTCCGGGGGGAGAGGGGACCCAGTACTTC.

J is TRBJ1-1 and V is TRBV6-5, with 7 bases fitting TRBD1. There are 14 residues in the CDR3. The V segment lost 5 bases and the J segment 8 bases; nucleotides outside the gene matches: 11. Germline V gene data show CDR1 as MNHEY and CDR2 as SVGAGI. The DNA of the CDR3 is TGTGCCAGCAGTGGACCGGGACAGCCAAGGGAAGCTTTCTTT. Protein sequence: CASSGPGQPREAFF.

The genes are TRBV5-4 and TRBJ2-1; 7 bases are shared with TRBD2. After removal of 1 base from V and 7 bases from J, the junction contained 5 bases not matched to a gene. The CDR3 has 14 amino acids. Looked up from germline, CDR1 is SGHNT and CDR2 is YYREEE (reference sequence). The CDR3 sequence is CASSLIAGQNEQFF. The DNA for the CDR3 is TGTGCCAGCAGCTTGATAGCGGGTCAAAATGAGCAGTTCTTC.

The chain employs TRBV27 and TRBJ1-2; TRBD1 agrees at 8 bases. Per the germline V gene, CDR1 is MNHEY and CDR2 is SMNVEV (reference sequence). CDR3 length equals 16 residues. Trimming took 5 bases from V and 2 from J; bases not matched to a gene: 10. Here the CDR3 reads CASSLGWAGGNYGYTF. Written as DNA, the CDR3 is TGTGCCAGCAGTCTCGGGTGGGCAGGGGGCAACTATGGCTACACCTTC.

V and J are TRBV7-8 and TRBJ1-1; 12 bases agree with TRBD1. The CDR3 loop spans 15 amino acids. The germline gives CDR1 SGHVS, CDR2 FQNEAQ. Unmatched junction bases numbered 7, after V lost 5 bases and J lost 6 bases. In nucleotides, the CDR3 is TGTGCCAGCAGCACCCGGGACAGGGGGCTTTCTGAAGCTTTCTTT. Protein: CASSTRDRGLSEAFF. Full variable domain (rest looked up from reference TRBV7-8 and TRBJ1-1): GAGVSQSPRYKVAKRGQDVALRCDPISGHVSLFWYQQALGQGPEFLTYFQNEAQLDKSGLPSDRFFAERPEGSVSTLKIQRTQQEDSAVYLCASSTRDRGLSEAFFGQGTRLTVV.

J is TRBJ2-1 and V is TRBV12-5, with 11 bases that match TRBD2. The CDR3 length is 15 residues. V lost 5 bases, J lost 8 bases, and 8 bases stayed unmatched. CDR1 and CDR2 from the germline V gene are LGHNT and FRNRAP. CDR3 region: CASGPTSGSTHEQFF. DNA of the CDR3: TGTGCTAGTGGTCCCACTAGCGGGAGTACCCATGAGCAGTTCTTC.

This clone was counted between two and nine times. The chain employs TRBV6-6 and TRBJ2-6; D possibly corresponds to TRBD2 (5 bases). V was shortened by 5 bases and J by 4 bases, with 12 bases between the two germline ends. CDR1 is MNHNY and CDR2 is SVGAGI in the germline V gene (reference sequence). This CDR3 contains 15 residues. CDR3 protein: CASSLMGRGANVLTF. The CDR3 DNA is TGTGCCAGCAGTCTAATGGGGAGAGGGGCCAACGTCCTGACTTTC.

Concerning this clone itself: A read error may account for a junction end that differs from germline. The chain carries TRBV7-9 and TRBJ2-1, with D perhaps TRBD2 (5 bases). This CDR3 contains 15 residues. Germline V CDR1 and CDR2: SEHNR, FQNEAQ (reference sequence). The CDR3 is CASSLATISADEQFF. Written as DNA, the CDR3 is TGTGCCAGCAGCCTAGCCACAATCAGCGCCGATGAGCAGTTCTTC.

The chain joins TRBV27 to TRBJ1-5, with TRBD1 matching 9 bases. From germline, CDR1 is MNHEY and CDR2 SMNVEV (reference sequence). The CDR3 runs 15 residues. The J segment lost 4 bases and the V segment lost 7 bases, leaving 8 bases of the junction unmatched. The CDR3 region is CASTPGTGPNQPQHF. DNA for the CDR3: TGTGCCAGCACCCCAGGGACAGGGCCTAATCAGCCCCAGCATTTT.

The chain is built from TRBV19 and TRBJ2-3, with a weak D call TRBD1 (5 bases). This CDR3 has 18 amino acids. Per germline, CDR1 LNHDA and CDR2 SQIVND (reference sequence). Trimming pared 1 base from V and 2 bases from J, leaving 19 bases between. CDR3 region: CASSIAYGARVTTDTQYF. The CDR3 bases are TGTGCCAGTAGTATAGCCTACGGCGCCAGGGTGACCACAGATACGCAGTATTTT.

This chain links TRBV6-5 with TRBJ1-6; TRBD1 agrees at 9 bases. The CDR3 is 15 residues long. V lost 6 bases, J lost 9 bases, and 9 bases stayed unmatched. Germline V gene sequence: CDR1 MNHEY, CDR2 SVGAGI. CDR3 residues: CASRTGGKTGSPLHF. Written as DNA, the CDR3 is TGTGCCAGCAGGACAGGGGGAAAAACCGGTTCACCCCTCCACTTT.

The V call is TRBV6-1, the J call TRBJ2-1; the match to TRBD1 covers 9 bases. Unmatched junction bases numbered 6, after V lost 3 bases and J lost 3 bases. This CDR3 contains 16 residues. Germline V gene sequence: CDR1 MNHNS, CDR2 SASEGT. CDR3 nucleotide sequence: TGTGCCAGCAGTGATTGGGGACAGGGAAACTACAATGAGCAGTTCTTC. Its translation: CASSDWGQGNYNEQFF.